Each of the 24 T cell receptor beta chains below was sequenced from the same sample in a study of blood T cell repertoires in COVID-19. Only in-frame clones appear in the TCRdb table, and some are missing; sequencing was by immunoSEQ multiplex PCR. Counted here are about 150,000 clones, about 84% occurring once; the ten biggest clones make up roughly 5.3%. The specimen was peripheral blood. Every receptor here comes from a woman in her fifties or sixties with acute or convalescent COVID-19.

This clone was counted between two and nine times. This rearrangement joins TRBV5-1 to TRBJ2-1; 13 nucleotides align to TRBD2. The CDR3 consists of 16 residues. CDR1 SGHRS and CDR2 YFSETQ come from the germline V gene. The V segment lost 0 bases and the J segment 7 bases; nucleotides outside the gene matches: 4. The chain's CDR3 is CASSLAPGLAGNEQFF. The DNA of the CDR3 is TGCGCCAGCAGCTTGGCACCGGGACTAGCGGGAAATGAGCAGTTCTTC. Complete variable domain (other parts from reference TRBV5-1 and TRBJ2-1): KAGVTQTPRYLIKTRGQQVTLSCSPISGHRSVSWYQQTPGQGLQFLFEYFSETQRNKGNFPGRFSGRQFSNSRSEMNVSTLELGDSALYLCASSLAPGLAGNEQFFGPGTRLTVL.

This clone has only a few counts. The chain recombines TRBV5-1 with TRBJ1-4; perhaps TRBD1 as D (5 bases). The CDR3 length is 15 residues. The V gene's germline CDR1 is SGHRS and CDR2 YFSETQ. V lost 5 bases and J lost 6, with 17 bases in between. The CDR3 DNA follows: TGCGCCAGCAGACCCTCCCAGGGTAGGGATGAAAAACTGTTTTTT. Translating it yields CASRPSQGRDEKLFF.

The chain carries TRBV19 and TRBJ1-5, with 8 bases lining up with TRBD1. CDR3 size: 15 residues. V lost 5 bases and J lost 5; bases outside the gene matches: 8. CDR1 is LNHDA and CDR2 is SQIVND in the germline V gene (reference sequence). CDR3 amino acids: CASSPLTGAYQPQHF. The CDR3 DNA sequence: TGTGCCAGTAGTCCCCTGACAGGGGCATATCAGCCCCAGCATTTT.

The genes are TRBV6-5 and TRBJ1-4; the match to TRBD1 covers 7 bases. Germline CDR1 is MNHEY and CDR2 is SVGAGI. There are 13 residues in the CDR3. The ends lost 7 bases at V and 7 bases at J; junction bases unmatched: 6. CDR3 nucleotides: TGTGCCAGCAAAGACAGGGTGGTTGAAAAACTGTTTTTT. It encodes CASKDRVVEKLFF.

CDR3 sequence: CASSWPTGEQFF. The DNA for the CDR3 is TGTGCCAGCAGCTGGCCGACGGGGGAGCAGTTCTTC. This chain uses TRBV5-4 with TRBJ2-1, with D perhaps matching TRBD2 (5 bases). The V end lost 3 bases, the J end lost 10 bases, and 11 bases lay between the germline ends. CDR3 length: 12 amino acids. Looked up from germline, CDR1 is SGHNT and CDR2 is YYREEE (reference sequence).

The chain employs TRBV7-3 and TRBJ2-3; TRBD2 matches at 7 bases. The CDR3 extends over 14 amino acids. Per the germline V gene, CDR1 is SGHTA and CDR2 is FQGTGA. V was pared by 2 bases and J by 3 bases, with 2 bases of the junction left unmatched. In DNA form, the CDR3 reads TGTGCCAGCAGCTTATTGGGGGGGACAGATACGCAGTATTTT. Protein product: CASSLLGGTDTQYF.

The chain recombines TRBV19 with TRBJ2-2; the match to TRBD2 covers 10 bases. V was pared by 2 bases and J by 7 bases, with 7 bases of the junction left unmatched. The CDR3 contains 16 residues. From germline, CDR1 is LNHDA and CDR2 SQIVND (reference sequence). CDR3 in DNA: TGTGCCAGTAGTATACTAGCGGGGGCACCCCGCGGGGAGCTGTTTTTT. It specifies CASSILAGAPRGELFF.

J is TRBJ1-1 and V is TRBV5-1, with D uncertain. This CDR3 has 14 amino acids. The germline V and J ends were trimmed by 0 bases and 3 bases, with 9 bases remaining between them. Germline CDR1 is SGHRS and CDR2 is YFSETQ. CDR3: CASSLESTDTEAFF. The CDR3 bases are TGCGCCAGCAGCTTGGAATCTACAGACACTGAAGCTTTCTTT.

Of note for this clone: As the CDR3 is not closed by the conserved phenylalanine or tryptophan, this likely results from a read error. The DNA is left out, because the CDR3 cannot be placed on it with certainty; the CDR3 is given as TCRdb lists it. The chain combines TRBV27 with TRBJ1-1; no check of the table's D call, TRBD1, against the DNA was made. The germline V gene encodes CDR1 MNHEY and CDR2 SMNVEV (reference sequence). The CDR3 totals 12 residues, both ends included. CDR3: CASSYPGQGFFL.

The chain uses TRBV7-9 and TRBJ2-1; D is undetermined. Germline CDR1 reads SEHNR; CDR2 reads FQNEAQ (reference sequence). The CDR3 covers 13 residues. Trimming removed 5 bases from V and 7 bases from J, with 12 bases in between. CDR3 DNA: TGTGCCAGCAGCCGAGACTCCTCTAATGAGCAGTTCTTC. It yields the protein CASSRDSSNEQFF.

The chain has TRBV12-3 or TRBV12-4 and TRBJ2-7; D is possibly TRBD1 (6 bases). V lost 5 bases and J lost 7, with 6 bases in between. The CDR3 spans 10 residues. CDR3 amino acids: CASSGQEQYF. DNA of the CDR3: TGTGCCAGCAGTGGACAGGAGCAGTACTTC.

The V and J genes are TRBV7-3 and TRBJ2-2; 9 positions match TRBD2. This CDR3 spans 16 amino acids. Germline V gene sequence: CDR1 SGHTA, CDR2 FQGTGA. V trimming: 5 bases; J trimming: 5 bases; junction bases outside the gene matches: 9. The CDR3 loop is CASSPRAGGPTGELFF. The CDR3 bases are TGTGCCAGCAGCCCCCGTGCGGGGGGGCCTACCGGGGAGCTGTTTTTT.

The CDR3 nucleotides are TGTGCCAGCAGCCCCAATCGGGATCAGCCCCAGCATTTT. Its translation is CASSPNRDQPQHF. The V gene is TRBV5-5, the J gene TRBJ1-5, with unresolved D. Deletions cut 4 bases from V and 5 bases from J, with 10 bases between. Germline loops: CDR1 SGHKS, CDR2 YYEKEE (reference sequence). The CDR3 contains 13 residues.

This clone has just a few counts. The rearrangement links TRBV10-3 to TRBJ1-1; perhaps TRBD1 as D (5 bases). The length of the CDR3 is 12 residues. Germline lookup yields CDR1 ENHRY and CDR2 SYGVKD. V gave up 5 bases and J gave up 13 bases, with 17 bases separating them. The CDR3 DNA sequence: TGTGCCATCAGTCAACATCAGGGCGTAGGTTTCTTT. Protein product: CAISQHQGVGFF.

CDR3 sequence reads: CASSELASPYEQYF. In nucleotides, the CDR3 is TGTGCCAGCAGCGAACTAGCTTCCCCCTACGAGCAGTACTTC. This chain uses TRBV9 with TRBJ2-7; D is perhaps TRBD2 (6 bases). The CDR3 is 14 amino acids. In germline, CDR1 is SGDLS, CDR2 YYNGEE. The V end lost 3 bases, the J end lost 2 bases, and 12 bases lay between the germline ends. Full variable domain (missing parts from reference TRBV9 and TRBJ2-7): DSGVTQTPKHLITATGQRVTLRCSPRSGDLSVYWYQQSLDQGLQFLIQYYNGEERAKGNILERFSAQQFPDLHSELNLSSLELGDSALYFCASSELASPYEQYFGPGTRLTVT.

The chain is built from TRBV7-2 and TRBJ1-6; 8 bases match TRBD1. Germline trimming cut 6 bases from V and 10 bases from J; bases unmatched to any gene: 5. CDR3 length: 13 amino acids. Germline CDR1 SGHTA, CDR2 FQGNSA. CDR3: CASSSQGGSPLHF. CDR3 bases: TGTGCCAGCAGTTCACAGGGGGGATCACCCCTCCACTTT.

The rearrangement joins TRBV6-5 to TRBJ2-4, with TRBD1 identical over 9 bases. Trimming cost V 8 bases and J 6 bases; bases outside gene matches: 8. There are 14 residues in the CDR3. Germline V lookup: CDR1 MNHEY, CDR2 SVGAGI. CDR3 in amino acids: CASWTGEYRNIQYF. The CDR3 DNA sequence: TGTGCCAGCTGGACAGGGGAGTATCGAAACATTCAGTACTTC.

The chain employs TRBV27 and TRBJ1-1; a weak D match, TRBD1 (6 bases). Germline V gene sequence: CDR1 MNHEY, CDR2 SMNVEV (reference sequence). The CDR3 spans 13 residues. The V and J ends lost 4 bases and 8 bases respectively, with 14 bases between them. The CDR3 DNA sequence: TGTGCCAGCAGTTGGGGGCAGGGCGGAGAAGCTTTCTTT. Translating gives CASSWGQGGEAFF.

This clone was picked up a small number of times. The J gene is TRBJ1-2, the V gene TRBV7-8; no firm D call. Germline lookup yields CDR1 SGHVS and CDR2 FQNEAQ. Trimming pared 5 bases from V and 8 bases from J, leaving 9 bases between. This CDR3 is built from 11 residues. The CDR3 protein is CASSRGGGYTF. The DNA for the CDR3 is TGTGCCAGCAGCAGAGGCGGAGGCTACACCTTC.

The V call is TRBV29-1, the J call TRBJ2-3; 8 bases line up with TRBD2. Per the germline V gene, CDR1 is SQVTM and CDR2 is ANQGSEA. The CDR3 totals 13 residues. J was trimmed by 4 bases and V by 3 bases; bases with no gene match: 3. CDR3 region: CSVEPGGPDTQYF. The DNA for the CDR3 is TGCAGCGTTGAGCCGGGGGGGCCAGATACGCAGTATTTT.

This chain connects TRBV19 to TRBJ1-3; no definite D call. The CDR3 is made up of 16 amino acids. Trimming cost V 5 bases and J 2 bases, with 16 bases left between them. Germline V lookup: CDR1 LNHDA, CDR2 SQIVND (reference sequence). The CDR3 sequence: CASSRIGWRAGNTIYF. The CDR3 region has the DNA TGTGCCAGTAGTCGAATTGGGTGGAGGGCTGGAAACACCATATATTTT.

The V and J genes are TRBV7-2 and TRBJ2-3, with TRBD1 matching over 7 bases. This CDR3 region has 13 residues. In germline, CDR1 is SGHTA, CDR2 FQGNSA. The J segment lost 5 bases and the V segment lost 6 bases, leaving 5 bases of the junction unmatched. The CDR3 sequence: CASRLTGVDTQYF. In DNA form, the CDR3 reads TGTGCCAGCAGACTCACAGGGGTAGATACGCAGTATTTT.

The chain recombines TRBV7-9 with TRBJ1-5; D perhaps matches TRBD1 (6 bases). Deletions cut 5 bases from V and 7 bases from J, with 12 bases between. Germline V lookup: CDR1 SEHNR, CDR2 FQNEAQ (reference sequence). The length of the CDR3 is 13 residues. In DNA form, the CDR3 reads TGTGCCAGCAGCACACAGGGTCGGCAGCCCCAGCATTTT. It is translated as CASSTQGRQPQHF. The whole variable domain, remainder taken from reference TRBV7-9 and TRBJ1-5, is DTGVSQNPRHKITKRGQNVTFRCDPISEHNRLYWYRQTLGQGPEFLTYFQNEAQLEKSRLLSDRFSAERPKGSFSTLEIQRTEQGDSAMYLCASSTQGRQPQHFGDGTRLSIL.

Turning to this clone: The missing conserved phenylalanine or tryptophan at the end of this CDR3 makes a read error likely. The DNA is omitted, as the CDR3 cannot be located on it reliably, and the CDR3 follows TCRdb's listing. The CDR3 here is CASSAPGGRGHAI. The genes are TRBV7-3 and TRBJ1-2; TRBD1 is the table's D call, not checked against the DNA. Germline CDR1 SGHTA, CDR2 FQGTGA. The CDR3 spans 13 residues, counting both ends.